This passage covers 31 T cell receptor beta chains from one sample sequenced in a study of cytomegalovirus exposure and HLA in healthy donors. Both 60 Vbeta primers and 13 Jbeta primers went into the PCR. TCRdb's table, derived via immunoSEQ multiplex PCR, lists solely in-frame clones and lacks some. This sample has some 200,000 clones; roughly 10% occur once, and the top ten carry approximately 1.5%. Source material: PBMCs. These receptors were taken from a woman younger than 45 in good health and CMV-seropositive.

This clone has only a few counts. CDR3 bases: TGTGCCAGCAGCTCAGGGACAGGTGCCGAGGGGCAAGAGACCCAGTACTTC. Translation: CASSSGTGAEGQETQYF. The V and J genes are TRBV7-9 and TRBJ2-5, with 8 bases aligning to TRBD1. CDR3 length: 17 residues. CDR1 and CDR2 from the germline V gene are SEHNR and FQNEAQ (reference sequence). Unmatched junction bases numbered 12, after V lost 4 bases and J lost 2 bases. The whole variable domain, remainder taken from reference TRBV7-9 and TRBJ2-5, is DTGVSQNPRHKITKRGQNVTFRCDPISEHNRLYWYRQTLGQGPEFLTYFQNEAQLEKSRLLSDRFSAERPKGSFSTLEIQRTEQGDSAMYLCASSSGTGAEGQETQYFGPGTRLLVL.

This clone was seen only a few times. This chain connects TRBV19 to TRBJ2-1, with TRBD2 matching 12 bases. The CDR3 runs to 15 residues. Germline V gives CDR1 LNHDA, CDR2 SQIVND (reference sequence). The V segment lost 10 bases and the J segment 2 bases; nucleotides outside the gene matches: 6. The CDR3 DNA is TGTGCCACTTGGACTAGCGGGGCCCCCTACAATGAGCAGTTCTTC. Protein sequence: CATWTSGAPYNEQFF.

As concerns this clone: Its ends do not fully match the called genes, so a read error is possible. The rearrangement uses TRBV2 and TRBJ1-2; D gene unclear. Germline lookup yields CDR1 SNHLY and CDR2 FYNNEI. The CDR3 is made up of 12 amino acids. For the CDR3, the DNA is TGTGCCAGCAGCCAGGCGATTGAAGGCTCCACCTTC. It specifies CASSQAIEGSTF. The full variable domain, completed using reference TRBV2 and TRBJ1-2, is EPEVTQTPSHQVTQMGQEVILRCVPISNHLYFYWYRQILGQKVEFLVSFYNNEISEKSEIFDDQFSVERPDGSNFTLKIRSTKLEDSAMYFCASSQAIEGSTFGSGTRLTVV.

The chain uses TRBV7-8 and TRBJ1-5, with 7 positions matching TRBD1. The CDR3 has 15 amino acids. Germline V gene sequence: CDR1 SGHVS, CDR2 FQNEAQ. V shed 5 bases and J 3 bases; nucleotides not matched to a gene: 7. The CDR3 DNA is TGTGCCAGCAGCCAATGGGACAGTCTCAATCAGCCCCAGCATTTT. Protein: CASSQWDSLNQPQHF.

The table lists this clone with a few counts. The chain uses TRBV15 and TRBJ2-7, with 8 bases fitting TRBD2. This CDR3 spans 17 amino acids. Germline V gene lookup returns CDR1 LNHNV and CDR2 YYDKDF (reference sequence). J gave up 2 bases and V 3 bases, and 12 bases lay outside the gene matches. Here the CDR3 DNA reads TGTGCCACCAGCAGCCTTTGGGGTAGCGGGACCACCTACGAGCAGTACTTC. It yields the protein CATSSLWGSGTTYEQYF. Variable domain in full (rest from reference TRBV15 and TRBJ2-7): DAMVIQNPRYQVTQFGKPVTLSCSQTLNHNVMYWYQQKSSQAPKLLFHYYDKDFNNEADTPDNFQSRRPNTSFCFLDIRSPGLGDTAMYLCATSSLWGSGTTYEQYFGPGTRLTVT.

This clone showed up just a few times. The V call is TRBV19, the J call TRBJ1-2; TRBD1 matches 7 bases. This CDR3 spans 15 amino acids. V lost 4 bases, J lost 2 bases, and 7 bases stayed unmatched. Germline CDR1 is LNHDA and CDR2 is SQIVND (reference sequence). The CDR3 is CASSTTGQINYGYTF. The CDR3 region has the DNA TGTGCCAGTAGTACAACGGGACAGATAAACTATGGCTACACCTTC.

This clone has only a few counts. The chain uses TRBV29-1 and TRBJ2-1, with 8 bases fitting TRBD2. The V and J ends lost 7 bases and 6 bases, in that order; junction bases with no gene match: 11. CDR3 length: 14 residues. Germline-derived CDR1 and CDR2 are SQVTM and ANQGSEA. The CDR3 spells CSDRPGLGPNEQFF. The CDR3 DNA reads TGCAGCGACAGACCGGGACTAGGCCCCAATGAGCAGTTCTTC.

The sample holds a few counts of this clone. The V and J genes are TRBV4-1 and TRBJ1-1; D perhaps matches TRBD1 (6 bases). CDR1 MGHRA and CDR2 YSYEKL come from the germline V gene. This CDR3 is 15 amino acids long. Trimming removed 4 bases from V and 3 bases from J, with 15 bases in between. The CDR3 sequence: CASSPNPPGDTEAFF. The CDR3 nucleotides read TGCGCCAGCAGCCCAAACCCCCCAGGGGACACTGAAGCTTTCTTT.

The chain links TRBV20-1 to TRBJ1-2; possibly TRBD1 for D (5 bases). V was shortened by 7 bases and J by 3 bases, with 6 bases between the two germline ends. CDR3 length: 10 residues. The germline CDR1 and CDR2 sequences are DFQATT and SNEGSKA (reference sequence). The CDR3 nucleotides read TGCAGTGGGGGCGACTATGGCTACACCTTC. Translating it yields CSGGDYGYTF.

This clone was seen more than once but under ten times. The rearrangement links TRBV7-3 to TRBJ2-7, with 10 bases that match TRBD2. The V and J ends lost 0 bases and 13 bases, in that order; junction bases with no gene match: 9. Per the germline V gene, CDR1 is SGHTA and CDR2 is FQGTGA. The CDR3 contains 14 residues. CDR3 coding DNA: TGTGCCAGCAGCTTAACGTCAGCGGGAGGGCGCTTATACTTC. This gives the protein CASSLTSAGGRLYF.

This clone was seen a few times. The CDR3 reads CASRVGAGELFF. As DNA, the CDR3 is TGTGCCAGCAGGGTAGGGGCCGGGGAGCTGTTTTTT. The chain has TRBV11-2 and TRBJ2-2, with TRBD1 as a possible D gene (5 bases). Per germline, CDR1 SGHAT and CDR2 FQNNGV. The CDR3 covers 12 residues. V lost 6 bases, J lost 6 bases, and 8 bases lay in between.

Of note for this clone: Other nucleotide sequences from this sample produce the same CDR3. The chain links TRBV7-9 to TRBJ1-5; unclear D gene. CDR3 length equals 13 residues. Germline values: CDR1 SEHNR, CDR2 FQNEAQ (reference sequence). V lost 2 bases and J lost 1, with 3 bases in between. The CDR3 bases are TGTGCCAGCAGCTTAAGCAGCAATCAGCCCCAGCATTTT. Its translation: CASSLSSNQPQHF.

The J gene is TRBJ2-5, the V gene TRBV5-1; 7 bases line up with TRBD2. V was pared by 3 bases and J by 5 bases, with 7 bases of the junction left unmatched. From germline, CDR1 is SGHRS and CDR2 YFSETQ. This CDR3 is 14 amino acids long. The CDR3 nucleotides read TGCGCCAGCAGCTGGGCGGGAGTAAGTGAGACCCAGTACTTC. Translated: CASSWAGVSETQYF.

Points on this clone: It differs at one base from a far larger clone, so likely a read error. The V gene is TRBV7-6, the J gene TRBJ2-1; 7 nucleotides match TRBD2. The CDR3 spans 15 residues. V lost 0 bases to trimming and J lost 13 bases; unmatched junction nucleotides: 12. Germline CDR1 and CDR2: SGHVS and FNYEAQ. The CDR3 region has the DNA TGTGCCAGCAGCTTAGCGAAGGCGGGGGAAGAGACCCAGTTCTTC. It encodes CASSLAKAGEETQFF.

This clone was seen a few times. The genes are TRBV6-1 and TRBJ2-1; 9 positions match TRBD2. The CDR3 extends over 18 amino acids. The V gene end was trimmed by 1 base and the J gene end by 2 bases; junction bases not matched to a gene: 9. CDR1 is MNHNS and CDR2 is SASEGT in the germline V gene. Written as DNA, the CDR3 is TGTGCCAGCAGTGAAGGGGTTAGCGGGAGAGGGACCTACAATGAGCAGTTCTTC. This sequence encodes CASSEGVSGRGTYNEQFF.

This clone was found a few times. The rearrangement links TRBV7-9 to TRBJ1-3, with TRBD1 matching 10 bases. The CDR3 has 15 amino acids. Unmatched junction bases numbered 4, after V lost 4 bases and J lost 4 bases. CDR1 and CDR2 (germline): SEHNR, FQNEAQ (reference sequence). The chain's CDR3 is CASSWGQGIGNTIYF. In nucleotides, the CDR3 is TGTGCCAGCAGCTGGGGACAGGGGATAGGAAACACCATATATTTT. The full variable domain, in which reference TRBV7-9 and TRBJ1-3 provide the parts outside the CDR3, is DTGVSQNPRHKITKRGQNVTFRCDPISEHNRLYWYRQTLGQGPEFLTYFQNEAQLEKSRLLSDRFSAERPKGSFSTLEIQRTEQGDSAMYLCASSWGQGIGNTIYFGEGSWLTVV.

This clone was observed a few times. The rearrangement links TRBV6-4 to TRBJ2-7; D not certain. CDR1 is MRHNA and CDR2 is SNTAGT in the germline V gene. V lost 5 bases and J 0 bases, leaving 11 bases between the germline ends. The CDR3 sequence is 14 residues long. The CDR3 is CASSPDRSSYEQYF. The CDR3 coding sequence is TGTGCCAGCAGTCCGGATCGGAGCTCCTACGAGCAGTACTTC.

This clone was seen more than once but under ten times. This CDR3 is CASSLGGKSRYEQYF. The CDR3 DNA reads as TGTGCCAGCAGCTTAGGCGGGAAAAGTCGCTACGAGCAGTACTTC. The rearrangement links TRBV7-9 to TRBJ2-7; D may be TRBD2 (6 bases). CDR1 SEHNR and CDR2 FQNEAQ come from the germline V gene (reference sequence). This CDR3 comprises 15 residues. Trimming shortened V by 1 base and J by 3 bases, and 13 bases separated the two germline ends.

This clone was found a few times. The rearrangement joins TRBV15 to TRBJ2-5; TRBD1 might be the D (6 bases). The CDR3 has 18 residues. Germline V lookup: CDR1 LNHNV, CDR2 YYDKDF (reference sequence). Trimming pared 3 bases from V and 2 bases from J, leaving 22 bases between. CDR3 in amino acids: CATSSYGQSAAYQETQYF. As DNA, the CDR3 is TGTGCCACCAGCAGTTATGGACAGTCAGCTGCCTATCAAGAGACCCAGTACTTC.

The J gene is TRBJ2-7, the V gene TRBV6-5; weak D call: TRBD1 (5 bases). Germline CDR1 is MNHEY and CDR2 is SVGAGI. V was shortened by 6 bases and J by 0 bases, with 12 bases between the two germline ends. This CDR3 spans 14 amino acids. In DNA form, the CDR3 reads TGTGCCAGCAGAGACAGCTTTAGCTCCTACGAGCAGTACTTC. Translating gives CASRDSFSSYEQYF.

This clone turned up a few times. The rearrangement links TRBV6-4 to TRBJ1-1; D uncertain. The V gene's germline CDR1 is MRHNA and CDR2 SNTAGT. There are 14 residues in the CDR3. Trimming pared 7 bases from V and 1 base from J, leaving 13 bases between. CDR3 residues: CASISHAQNTEAFF. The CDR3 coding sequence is TGTGCCAGCATTTCCCACGCACAGAACACTGAAGCTTTCTTT.

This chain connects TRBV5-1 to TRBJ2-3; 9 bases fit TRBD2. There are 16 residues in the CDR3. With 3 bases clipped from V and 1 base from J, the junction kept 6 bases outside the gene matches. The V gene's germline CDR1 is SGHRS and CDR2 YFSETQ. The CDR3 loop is CASSWGIAGGTDTQYF. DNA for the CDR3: TGCGCCAGCAGCTGGGGGATAGCGGGGGGCACAGATACGCAGTATTTT.

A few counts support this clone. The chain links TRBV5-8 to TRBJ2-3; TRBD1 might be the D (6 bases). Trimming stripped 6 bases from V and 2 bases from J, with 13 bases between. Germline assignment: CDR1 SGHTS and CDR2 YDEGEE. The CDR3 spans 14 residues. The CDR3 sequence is CASTSTGHTDTQYF. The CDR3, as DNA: TGTGCCAGCACCTCGACAGGACACACAGATACGCAGTATTTT.

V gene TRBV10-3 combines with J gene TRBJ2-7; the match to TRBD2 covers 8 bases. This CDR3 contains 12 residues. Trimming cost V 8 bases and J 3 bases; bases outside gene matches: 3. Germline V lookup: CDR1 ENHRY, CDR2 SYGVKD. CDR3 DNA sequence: TGTGCCATCGGTACTAGCGGCTACGAGCAGTACTTC. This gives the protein CAIGTSGYEQYF.

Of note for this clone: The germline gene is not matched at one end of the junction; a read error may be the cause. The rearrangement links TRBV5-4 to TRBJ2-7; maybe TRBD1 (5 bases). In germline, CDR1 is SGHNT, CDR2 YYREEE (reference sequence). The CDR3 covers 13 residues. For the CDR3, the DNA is TGTGCCAGAAGCTCGACAGCATCCTACGAGCAGTACTTC. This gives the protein CARSSTASYEQYF.

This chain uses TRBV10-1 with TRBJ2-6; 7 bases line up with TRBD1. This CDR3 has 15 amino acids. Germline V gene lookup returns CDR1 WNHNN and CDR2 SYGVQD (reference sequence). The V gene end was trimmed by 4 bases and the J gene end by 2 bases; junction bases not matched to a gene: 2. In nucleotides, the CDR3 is TGCGCCAGCAGTGCACAGGGGACTGGGGCCAACGTCCTGACTTTC. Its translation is CASSAQGTGANVLTF.

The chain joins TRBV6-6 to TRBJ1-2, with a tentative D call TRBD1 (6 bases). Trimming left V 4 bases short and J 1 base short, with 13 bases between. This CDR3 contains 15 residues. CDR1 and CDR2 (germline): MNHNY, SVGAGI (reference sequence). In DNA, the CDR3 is TGTGCCAGCAGTTTCCGGACAGATATTAACTATGGCTACACCTTC. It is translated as CASSFRTDINYGYTF.

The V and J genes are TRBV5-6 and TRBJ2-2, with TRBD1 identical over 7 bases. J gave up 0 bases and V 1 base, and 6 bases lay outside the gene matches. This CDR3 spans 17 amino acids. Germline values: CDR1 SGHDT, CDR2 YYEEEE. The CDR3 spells CASSLFPGTANTGELFF. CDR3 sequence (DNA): TGTGCCAGCAGCTTGTTCCCCGGGACAGCGAACACCGGGGAGCTGTTTTTT.

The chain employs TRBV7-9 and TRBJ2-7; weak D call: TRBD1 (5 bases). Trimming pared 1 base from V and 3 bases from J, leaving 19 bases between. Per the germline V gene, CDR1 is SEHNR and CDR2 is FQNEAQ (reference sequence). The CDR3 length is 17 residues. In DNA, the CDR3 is TGTGCCAGCAGCTTAGAAGTCGGGCAGGGTAGCAACTACGAGCAGTACTTC. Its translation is CASSLEVGQGSNYEQYF.

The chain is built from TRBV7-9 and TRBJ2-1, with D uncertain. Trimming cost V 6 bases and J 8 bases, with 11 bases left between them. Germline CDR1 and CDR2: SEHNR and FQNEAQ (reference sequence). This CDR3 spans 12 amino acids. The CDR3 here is CASRFSLDEQFF. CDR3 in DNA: TGTGCCAGCAGATTTTCATTAGATGAGCAGTTCTTC.

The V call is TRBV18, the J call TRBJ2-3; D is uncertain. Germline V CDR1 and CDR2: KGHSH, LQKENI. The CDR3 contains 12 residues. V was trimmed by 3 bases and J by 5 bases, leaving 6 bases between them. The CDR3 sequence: CASSPSRDTQYF. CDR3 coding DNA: TGTGCCAGCTCACCCTCCCGAGATACGCAGTATTTT.